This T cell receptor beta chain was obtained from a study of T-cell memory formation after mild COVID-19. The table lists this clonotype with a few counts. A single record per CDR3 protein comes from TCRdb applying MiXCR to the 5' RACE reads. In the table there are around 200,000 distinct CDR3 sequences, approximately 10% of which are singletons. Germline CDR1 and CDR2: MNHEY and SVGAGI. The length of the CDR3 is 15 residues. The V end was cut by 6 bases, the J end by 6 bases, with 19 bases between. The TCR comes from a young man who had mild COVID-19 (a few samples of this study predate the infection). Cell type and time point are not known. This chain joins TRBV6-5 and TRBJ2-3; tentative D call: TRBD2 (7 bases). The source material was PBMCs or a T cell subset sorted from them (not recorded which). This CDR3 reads CASRPRGVGGDTQYF. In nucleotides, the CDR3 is TGTGCCAGCAGGCCCCGGGGGGTAGGGGGTGATACGCAGTATTTT.